What follows are 12 T cell receptor beta chains derived from one specimen sequenced in a study of a mutant IDH1 vaccine in newly diagnosed glioma. The assay was immunoSEQ multiplex PCR, and TCRdb's table has in-frame clones only and misses some. The data show about 60,000 clones, roughly 84% seen once. The time point was: week 11, during vaccination. The content of each vaccine dose was 300 ug of mutant IDH1 20-mer peptide, and topical imiquimod accompanied it. These receptors lack a known antigen. Material: PBMCs, obtained from a glioma patient whose treatment included an IDH1 peptide vaccine. These receptors were obtained from a woman between 50 and 59 years old with glioma.

The CDR3 DNA reads TGCGCCAGCAGCCAGCGTTATGAAAAACTGTTTTTT. This gives the protein CASSQRYEKLFF. J is TRBJ1-4 and V is TRBV4-1; D remains ambiguous. Germline CDR1 and CDR2: MGHRA and YSYEKL. The CDR3 length is 12 residues. V lost 3 bases and J lost 6, with 5 bases in between.

The V call is TRBV6-4, the J call TRBJ1-6; a possible D gene is TRBD1 (6 bases). This CDR3 is built from 13 residues. V was cut by 8 bases and J by 13 bases, with 18 bases left in between. Germline CDR1 and CDR2: MRHNA and SNTAGT. The CDR3 nucleotides read TGTGCCAGCGCCCGACAGGCTCCGGAGCCCCTCCACTTT. Amino acid sequence: CASARQAPEPLHF.

This chain uses TRBV2 with TRBJ1-3, with 7 bases matching TRBD1. The CDR3 runs to 15 residues. The germline gives CDR1 SNHLY, CDR2 FYNNEI. Trimming cost V 6 bases and J 0 bases; bases outside gene matches: 5. The CDR3 loop reads CASSFSGGSGNTIYF. CDR3 bases: TGTGCCAGCAGCTTCTCAGGGGGCTCTGGAAACACCATATATTTT.

V gene TRBV19 combines with J gene TRBJ1-6; D is possibly TRBD1 (6 bases). Germline V gene lookup returns CDR1 LNHDA and CDR2 SQIVND (reference sequence). This CDR3 comprises 14 residues. V lost 10 bases to trimming and J lost 3 bases, with 13 bases between them. The CDR3 DNA reads as TGTGCCACCCAAAGAGGGGGCTATAATTCACCCCTCCACTTT. It specifies CATQRGGYNSPLHF.

V gene TRBV7-6 combines with J gene TRBJ1-4, with D hard to call. The CDR3 spans 15 residues. V was shortened by 2 bases and J by 1 base, with 8 bases between the two germline ends. Germline assignment: CDR1 SGHVS and CDR2 FNYEAQ. The CDR3 here is CASSLSTGTNEKLFF. CDR3 in DNA: TGTGCCAGCAGCTTAAGTACGGGAACTAATGAAAAACTGTTTTTT. Filled out from reference TRBV7-6 and TRBJ1-4, the complete variable domain reads GAGVSQSPRYKVTKRGQDVALRCDPISGHVSLYWYRQALGQGPEFLTYFNYEAQQDKSGLPNDRFSAERPEGSISTLTIQRTEQRDSAMYRCASSLSTGTNEKLFFGSGTQLSVL.

V and J are TRBV25-1 and TRBJ1-3; 9 bases fit TRBD1. V was pared by 10 bases and J by 3 bases, with 10 bases of the junction left unmatched. The germline CDR1 and CDR2 sequences are MGHDK and SYGVNS. The length of the CDR3 is 15 residues. CDR3 DNA: TGTGCCACTTCCCGGGACAGGGACGGTGGAAACACCATATATTTT. As protein: CATSRDRDGGNTIYF.

The chain is built from TRBV21-1 and TRBJ1-3; no check of the table's D call, TRBD1, against the DNA was made. TRBV21-1 is shown as a pseudogene. This CDR3 spans 16 amino acids. The CDR3 sequence is CASSQPRTGRGNTIYF. CDR3 bases: TGTGCCAGCAGCCAACCCAGGACAGGGAGGGGAAACACCATATATTTT.

V is TRBV6-5 and J is TRBJ2-1; 7 bases match TRBD1. Looked up from germline, CDR1 is MNHEY and CDR2 is SVGAGI. This CDR3 is 15 amino acids long. V lost 2 bases, J lost 10 bases, and 11 bases stayed unmatched. CDR3 sequence: CASSYTTGVDEEQFF. In DNA, the CDR3 is TGTGCCAGCAGTTACACCACAGGGGTAGATGAGGAGCAGTTCTTC.

The chain employs TRBV6-5 and TRBJ1-5, with D unresolved. This CDR3 spans 15 amino acids. Deletions cut 0 bases from V and 2 bases from J, with 8 bases between. Germline V gene sequence: CDR1 MNHEY, CDR2 SVGAGI. The CDR3 DNA is TGTGCCAGCAGTTACTCGAGGGCGGGCAATCAGCCCCAGCATTTT. The encoded protein is CASSYSRAGNQPQHF.

In DNA, the CDR3 is TGTGCCAGCCGCGGGACAGCGAGCTCCTATAATTCACCCCTCCACTTT. Its protein product is CASRGTASSYNSPLHF. The chain recombines TRBV6-6 with TRBJ1-6; 7 nucleotides line up with TRBD1. The CDR3 loop spans 16 amino acids. J was trimmed by 0 bases and V by 8 bases; bases with no gene match: 7. The germline CDR1 and CDR2 sequences are MNHNY and SVGAGI (reference sequence).

This chain uses TRBV7-9 with TRBJ2-7, with D uncertain. The CDR3 totals 14 residues. Germline V gene lookup returns CDR1 SEHNR and CDR2 FQNEAQ (reference sequence). V shed 6 bases and J shed 1 base, with 13 bases lying between them. The DNA for the CDR3 is TGTGCCAGCAGTCCTCCAGACCGATCCTACGAGCAGTACTTC. Translation: CASSPPDRSYEQYF.

The sample holds one count of this clone. The chain recombines TRBV19 with TRBJ1-6; 7 bases match TRBD1. The germline V gene has CDR1 LNHDA and CDR2 SQIVND (reference sequence). V trimming: 4 bases; J trimming: 8 bases; junction bases outside the gene matches: 14. This CDR3 is 17 amino acids long. DNA for the CDR3: TGTGCCAGTAGTACCCGGACAGGCCCATGGGATGATTCACCCCTCCACTTT. Protein: CASSTRTGPWDDSPLHF.